The rows below give T cell receptor beta chains drawn from one sample of a study of T cells in Graves' hyperthyroidism and ophthalmopathy. TCRdb reanalysed the multiplex PCR reads using MiXCR and keeps one entry per CDR3 protein. The table shows approximately 400,000 distinct CDR3 sequences, with over 15% occurring only once. The sequencing sample was made of blood. Receptor source: a woman between 18 and 30 years old with Graves' hyperthyroidism. Each CDR3 is given with its conserved first and last residue. A D gene is named only where the DNA matches it firmly. Clone size is given for some rows only: seen once, a few or many times, or a class if the clone is expanded.

CDR3 length	clone size	D gene	V gene	J gene	CDR3 protein	CDR3 DNA
16	.	.	TRBV7-8	TRBJ1-3	CATHPGRWGSVNTIYF	TGTGCCACTCACCCGGGTCGGTGGGGCTCTGTAAACACCATATATTTT
15	few	.	TRBV28	TRBJ2-2	CASSLRQGRTGELFF	TGTGCCAGCAGTTTACGGCAGGGGCGGACCGGGGAGCTGTTTTTT
12	.	.	TRBV12-3/TRBV12-4	TRBJ1-1	CASSPTGKWAFF	TGTGCCAGCAGCCCTACAGGGAAATGGGCTTTCTTT
15	many	.	TRBV11-2	TRBJ2-7	CASSLESGVGSRQYF	TGTGCCAGCAGCTTAGAGTCTGGGGTCGGGTCAAGGCAGTACTTC
13	.	.	TRBV6-5	TRBJ2-7	CASSYDSSYEQYF	TGTGCCAGCAGTTACGACAGCTCCTACGAGCAGTACTTC
14	many	.	TRBV12-3/TRBV12-4	TRBJ1-2	CASTPRGTNYGYTF	TGTGCCAGCACCCCTCGCGGGACTAACTATGGCTACACCTTC
16	once	.	TRBV14	TRBJ2-2	CASSQRTPKGTGELFF	TGTGCCAGCAGCCAAAGGACACCGAAAGGAACCGGGGAGCTGTTTTTT
14	many	.	TRBV24-1	TRBJ1-2	CATSDASGAYGYTF	TGTGCCACCAGTGATGCATCAGGAGCCTATGGCTACACCTTC
13	many	TRBD1	TRBV10-3	TRBJ2-7	CAIRGTGKNEQYF	TGTGCCATCAGAGGGACAGGGAAGAACGAGCAGTACTTC
13	few	.	TRBV11-2	TRBJ1-6	CASSLERVSPLHF	TGTGCCAGCAGCTTAGAGAGGGTTTCACCCCTCCACTTT